A single sample gave rise to the 28 T cell receptor beta chains below, sequenced in a study of blood T cell repertoires in COVID-19. Generated by immunoSEQ multiplex PCR, the TCRdb table keeps only in-frame clones and is missing some. The sample lists 20,000 to 25,000 clones; about 78% were seen once. Specimen: peripheral blood. These receptors originate from a man between 60 and 70 years old with active COVID-19.

V and J are TRBV7-8 and TRBJ2-7; 10 bases align to TRBD1. Germline-derived CDR1 and CDR2 are SGHVS and FQNEAQ. This CDR3 has 15 residues. With 1 base clipped from V and 2 bases from J, the junction kept 2 bases outside the gene matches. The CDR3 DNA follows: TGTGCCAGCAGCTTAGTGGACAGGGGGACCTACGAGCAGTACTTC. It specifies CASSLVDRGTYEQYF.

The gene calls are TRBV5-4 and TRBJ1-2; D is unclear. Trimming took 0 bases from V and 5 from J, leaving 8 bases between them. Germline V lookup: CDR1 SGHNT, CDR2 YYREEE (reference sequence). The CDR3 consists of 13 residues. The CDR3 loop reads CASSLVSDYGYTF. CDR3 coding DNA: TGTGCCAGCAGCTTGGTGTCAGATTATGGCTACACCTTC.

This clone was seen a handful of times. The chain recombines TRBV5-1 with TRBJ1-5; D remains ambiguous. CDR1 is SGHRS, CDR2 YFSETQ, per germline. V shed 0 bases and J shed 0 bases, with 7 bases lying between them. The CDR3 runs to 15 residues. The CDR3 DNA is TGCGCCAGCAGCTTGGGGCATGATAGCAATCAGCCCCAGCATTTT. This codes for CASSLGHDSNQPQHF. Filled out from reference TRBV5-1 and TRBJ1-5, the complete variable domain reads KAGVTQTPRYLIKTRGQQVTLSCSPISGHRSVSWYQQTPGQGLQFLFEYFSETQRNKGNFPGRFSGRQFSNSRSEMNVSTLELGDSALYLCASSLGHDSNQPQHFGDGTRLSIL.

The V and J genes are TRBV19 and TRBJ2-5; TRBD2 agrees at 11 bases. Germline-derived CDR1 and CDR2 are LNHDA and SQIVND (reference sequence). The CDR3 loop spans 15 amino acids. J was trimmed by 1 base and V by 8 bases; bases with no gene match: 6. DNA of the CDR3: TGTGCCAGTGGAGGACTAGCGGGTTCCCAAGAGACCCAGTACTTC. Protein sequence: CASGGLAGSQETQYF.

The chain combines TRBV28 with TRBJ2-7, with 8 bases aligning to TRBD2. The V gene end was trimmed by 6 bases and the J gene end by 2 bases; junction bases not matched to a gene: 9. The CDR3 loop spans 15 amino acids. CDR1 and CDR2 (germline): MDHEN, SYDVKM. CDR3 protein: CASRLKREPTYEQYF. The CDR3 DNA is TGTGCCAGCAGGCTAAAGCGGGAGCCTACCTACGAGCAGTACTTC.

The chain uses TRBV7-6 and TRBJ2-1; TRBD2 matches 12 bases. Unmatched junction bases numbered 2, after V lost 3 bases and J lost 5 bases. Germline V gene sequence: CDR1 SGHVS, CDR2 FNYEAQ. The CDR3 runs 15 residues. The CDR3 DNA reads TGTGCCAGCAGCTTTGGACTAGCGGGAAACAATGAGCAGTTCTTC. Residues: CASSFGLAGNNEQFF.

This rearrangement joins TRBV4-1 to TRBJ1-2; D might be TRBD1 (6 bases). This CDR3 has 14 amino acids. The germline V and J ends were trimmed by 0 bases and 8 bases, with 13 bases remaining between them. The germline V gene has CDR1 MGHRA and CDR2 YSYEKL. The CDR3 bases are TGCGCCAGCAGCCAAGAAGGCGGGGGCTGGGGCTACACCTTC. It yields the protein CASSQEGGGWGYTF.

J is TRBJ2-3 and V is TRBV30; D remains ambiguous. Per germline, CDR1 GTSNPN and CDR2 SVGIG (reference sequence). Trimming left V 7 bases short and J 5 bases short, with 10 bases between. This CDR3 has 11 residues. The CDR3 here is CASSPEDTQYF. Written as DNA, the CDR3 is TGTGCCTCCTCTCCAGAAGATACGCAGTATTTT.

V and J are TRBV3-1 (or the pseudogene TRBV3-2) and TRBJ1-2; D call uncertain. Trimming shortened V by 5 bases and J by 9 bases, and 10 bases separated the two germline ends. CDR1 and CDR2 (germline): LGHDT, YNNKEL (reference sequence). The CDR3 is 11 amino acids. The CDR3 DNA sequence: TGTGCCAGCAGCGTCAGTGGCAGCTACACCTTC. Its protein is CASSVSGSYTF.

This clone turned up a few times. The chain links TRBV3-1 (or the pseudogene TRBV3-2) to TRBJ1-2; D ambiguous. In germline, CDR1 is LGHDT, CDR2 YNNKEL (reference sequence). The CDR3 has 14 amino acids. V dropped 0 bases and J dropped 4 bases, with 9 bases sitting between them. In DNA, the CDR3 is TGTGCCAGCAGCCAAGATCTACCGATCTATGGCTACACCTTC. Translating it yields CASSQDLPIYGYTF.

V gene TRBV19 combines with J gene TRBJ2-3; D may be TRBD1 (6 bases). This CDR3 region has 16 residues. V dropped 0 bases and J dropped 1 base, with 11 bases sitting between them. CDR1 LNHDA and CDR2 SQIVND come from the germline V gene (reference sequence). The CDR3 sequence is CASSIEGASRTDTQYF. CDR3 nucleotide sequence: TGTGCCAGTAGTATAGAGGGGGCTAGCCGCACAGATACGCAGTATTTT.

V gene TRBV23-1 combines with J gene TRBJ2-3; D is perhaps TRBD2 (5 bases). TRBV23-1 is treated as an ORF (open reading frame) with a function not yet certain. V was shortened by 10 bases and J by 2 bases, with 13 bases between the two germline ends. The CDR3 totals 13 residues. The CDR3 loop reads CAMGDTSTDTQYF. CDR3 nucleotide sequence: TGCGCCATGGGAGACACCTCCACAGATACGCAGTATTTT.

CDR3 residues: CASSNFWAGEFPGELFF. In DNA, the CDR3 is TGTGCCAGTAGTAACTTTTGGGCGGGAGAATTCCCCGGGGAGCTGTTTTTT. This chain joins TRBV19 and TRBJ2-2; 7 bases align to TRBD2. From germline, CDR1 is LNHDA and CDR2 SQIVND (reference sequence). The CDR3 sequence is 17 residues long. With 4 bases clipped from V and 6 bases from J, the junction kept 14 bases outside the gene matches.

Comments on this clone: At one end the junction does not follow the germline gene, possibly because of a read error. The gene calls are TRBV3-1 (or the pseudogene TRBV3-2) and TRBJ1-1; D is unresolved. Germline assignment: CDR1 LGHDT and CDR2 YNNKEL (reference sequence). CDR3 length: 15 amino acids. DNA of the CDR3: TGTGCCAGCAGCCCATCTCCCGGCGGGAACGCTGAAGCTTTCTTT. This codes for CASSPSPGGNAEAFF.

The chain uses TRBV7-3 and TRBJ2-3; maybe TRBD2 (6 bases). This CDR3 region has 17 residues. The germline gives CDR1 SGHTA, CDR2 FQGTGA. V was cut by 3 bases and J by 0 bases, with 16 bases left in between. The CDR3 DNA sequence: TGTGCCAGCAGCTTGTGGCCTAGCGCGAGCAGCACAGATACGCAGTATTTT. This sequence encodes CASSLWPSASSTDTQYF.

The chain has TRBV19 and TRBJ1-2; 8 nucleotides match TRBD1. This CDR3 comprises 14 residues. The V gene end was trimmed by 7 bases and the J gene end by 2 bases; junction bases not matched to a gene: 6. Germline loops: CDR1 LNHDA, CDR2 SQIVND (reference sequence). CDR3 region: CASMDQGANYGYTF. CDR3 sequence (DNA): TGTGCCAGTATGGATCAGGGGGCAAACTATGGCTACACCTTC.

This clone came up a few times. The chain recombines TRBV27 with TRBJ2-7, with 13 bases aligning to TRBD2. The trim removed 3 bases at V and 0 bases at J, leaving 5 bases unmatched. The germline V gene encodes CDR1 MNHEY and CDR2 SMNVEV (reference sequence). The CDR3 is made up of 17 amino acids. The CDR3 loop is CASSFMTSGRHSYEQYF. CDR3 coding DNA: TGTGCCAGCAGTTTTATGACTAGCGGGAGGCACTCCTACGAGCAGTACTTC.

The chain is built from TRBV5-1 and TRBJ2-5; 9 bases align to TRBD1. Germline loops: CDR1 SGHRS, CDR2 YFSETQ. There are 15 residues in the CDR3. V shed 1 base and J 2 bases; nucleotides not matched to a gene: 3. The CDR3 DNA reads as TGCGCCAGCAGCTTGACAGGGGGCCCGCAAGAGACCCAGTACTTC. Translated: CASSLTGGPQETQYF.

The chain carries TRBV6-5 and TRBJ2-3; no reliable D call. V dropped 5 bases and J dropped 4 bases, with 7 bases sitting between them. CDR3 size: 12 residues. Per germline, CDR1 MNHEY and CDR2 SVGAGI. CDR3 region: CASSPTADTQYF. The CDR3 DNA sequence: TGTGCCAGCAGTCCGACTGCAGATACGCAGTATTTT.

The V gene is TRBV19, the J gene TRBJ1-1; D is unresolved. This CDR3 has 15 amino acids. Trimming shortened V by 7 bases and J by 1 base, and 16 bases separated the two germline ends. Germline V gene sequence: CDR1 LNHDA, CDR2 SQIVND (reference sequence). The CDR3 DNA reads TGTGCCAGTACCCGGGTCGGGGTCCCGAACACTGAAGCTTTCTTT. It is translated as CASTRVGVPNTEAFF.

This clone has only a few counts. This chain links TRBV6-5 with TRBJ2-2; 8 bases line up with TRBD2. The germline CDR1 and CDR2 sequences are MNHEY and SVGAGI. Trimming at V came to 7 bases and at J to 4 bases, leaving 5 bases not matched to a gene. The CDR3 is 14 residues long. CDR3 residues: CASTTGRATGELFF. CDR3 in DNA: TGTGCCAGCACGACCGGGAGGGCCACCGGGGAGCTGTTTTTT.

The CDR3 DNA reads TGTGCCACCATAATATTTGGGCAGGGGACCACCTACGAGCAGTACTTC. Protein product: CATIIFGQGTTYEQYF. The chain couples TRBV24-1 to TRBJ2-7; possibly TRBD1 for D (6 bases). The CDR3 spans 16 residues. V lost 8 bases to trimming and J lost 2 bases, with 21 bases between them. The V gene's germline CDR1 is KGHDR and CDR2 SFDVKD.

At least ten counts were recorded for this clone. This chain joins TRBV7-2 and TRBJ2-2; 11 positions match TRBD1. After removal of 4 bases from V and 2 bases from J, the junction contained 3 bases not matched to a gene. Germline loops: CDR1 SGHTA, CDR2 FQGNSA. The CDR3 contains 16 residues. CDR3 nucleotides: TGTGCCAGCAGCTCGGACAGGGGGCACAACACCGGGGAGCTGTTTTTT. Its translation: CASSSDRGHNTGELFF.

This clone was observed a few times. The chain links TRBV7-8 to TRBJ2-5; 15 bases are shared with TRBD2. V gave up 7 bases and J gave up 5 bases; unmatched junction bases: 11. Per germline, CDR1 SGHVS and CDR2 FQNEAQ. The CDR3 totals 17 residues. In nucleotides, the CDR3 is TGTGCCAGCACCGAAGGACTAGCGGGAGGGTTTCGGGAGACCCAGTACTTC. It is translated as CASTEGLAGGFRETQYF.

J is TRBJ1-6 and V is TRBV2, with a weak D call TRBD1 (6 bases). Per the germline V gene, CDR1 is SNHLY and CDR2 is FYNNEI. The V end was cut by 5 bases, the J end by 1 base, with 15 bases between. The CDR3 is 17 amino acids. CDR3 DNA sequence: TGTGCCAGCAGTCCTCCGACAGGTTTTTCCTATAATTCACCCCTCCACTTT. Its protein is CASSPPTGFSYNSPLHF. The full variable domain, in which reference TRBV2 and TRBJ1-6 provide the parts outside the CDR3, is EPEVTQTPSHQVTQMGQEVILRCVPISNHLYFYWYRQILGQKVEFLVSFYNNEISEKSEIFDDQFSVERPDGSNFTLKIRSTKLEDSAMYFCASSPPTGFSYNSPLHFGNGTRLTVT.

CDR3 loop: CASSLGSRQSLAKNIQYF. CDR3 bases: TGTGCCAGCAGCTTAGGATCCCGACAGAGTCTAGCCAAAAACATTCAGTACTTC. The chain uses TRBV11-2 and TRBJ2-4; possibly TRBD1 for D (5 bases). Germline assignment: CDR1 SGHAT and CDR2 FQNNGV. V lost 1 base and J lost 0, with 16 bases in between. The CDR3 is 18 residues long.

The table lists this clone with a count of one. The rearrangement links TRBV7-9 to TRBJ2-5; D possibly corresponds to TRBD1 (5 bases). CDR1 and CDR2 (germline): SEHNR, FQNEAQ (reference sequence). Trimming shortened V by 5 bases and J by 7 bases, and 8 bases separated the two germline ends. The CDR3 length is 11 residues. CDR3 coding DNA: TGTGCCAGCAGCCCACAGGTGACCCAGTACTTC. As protein: CASSPQVTQYF. Full variable domain (missing parts from reference TRBV7-9 and TRBJ2-5): DTGVSQNPRHKITKRGQNVTFRCDPISEHNRLYWYRQTLGQGPEFLTYFQNEAQLEKSRLLSDRFSAERPKGSFSTLEIQRTEQGDSAMYLCASSPQVTQYFGPGTRLLVL.

The rearrangement uses TRBV19 and TRBJ2-2; TRBD1 aligns across 7 bases. V was clipped by 6 bases and J by 6 bases; unmatched bases: 7. There are 14 residues in the CDR3. Per the germline V gene, CDR1 is LNHDA and CDR2 is SQIVND (reference sequence). The DNA of the CDR3 is TGTGCCAGTAGCTCGACAGGGATAGCCGGGGAGCTGTTTTTT. The encoded protein is CASSSTGIAGELFF.